Following are 17 T cell receptor beta chains from one sample sequenced in a study of cytomegalovirus exposure and HLA in healthy donors. A multiplex PCR was run with 60 Vbeta primers and 13 Jbeta primers. TCRdb's table, derived via immunoSEQ multiplex PCR, lists solely in-frame clones and lacks some. The profile shows about 98,000 clones, 74% of them singletons. The sample comprised PBMCs. The receptors stem from a male donor in good health and CMV-seronegative.

The rearrangement uses TRBV11-3 and TRBJ2-1; 7 nucleotides align to TRBD1. Trimming took 0 bases from V and 7 from J; bases not matched to a gene: 6. The CDR3 length is 15 residues. Germline V lookup: CDR1 SGHNT, CDR2 YENEEA. In nucleotides, the CDR3 is TGTGCCAGCAGCTTAGAGCCAGGGGGTTCAAATGAGCAGTTCTTC. Amino acids: CASSLEPGGSNEQFF.

This rearrangement joins TRBV28 to TRBJ1-4, with D uncertain. In germline, CDR1 is MDHEN, CDR2 SYDVKM. V lost 6 bases to trimming and J lost 0 bases, with 11 bases between them. The CDR3 consists of 15 residues. Here the CDR3 reads CASRDTVATNEKLFF. In nucleotides, the CDR3 is TGTGCCAGCAGAGATACGGTAGCAACTAATGAAAAACTGTTTTTT.

The genes are TRBV5-1 and TRBJ2-7, with a tentative D call TRBD2 (6 bases). The germline CDR1 and CDR2 sequences are SGHRS and YFSETQ. The V gene lost 1 base and the J gene lost 9 bases, with 17 bases spanning the gap. The CDR3 totals 14 residues. The CDR3 nucleotides read TGCGCCAGCAGCTTGTCGGGAGATGCTACGAGGCAGTACTTC. Translated: CASSLSGDATRQYF.

As regards this clone: One end of the junction fails to match germline, which may point to a read error. The chain is built from TRBV7-9 and TRBJ2-7, with TRBD2 matching over 8 bases. CDR1 and CDR2 from the germline V gene are SEHNR and FQNEAQ (reference sequence). CDR3 length: 13 residues. The CDR3, as DNA: TGTTCCAGCAGCTCCCGGGGGGGCTACGAGCAGTACTTC. Translating gives CSSSSRGGYEQYF.

The chain uses TRBV7-8 and TRBJ2-3, with 7 positions matching TRBD1. J gave up 4 bases and V 1 base, and 8 bases lay outside the gene matches. Germline loops: CDR1 SGHVS, CDR2 FQNEAQ. CDR3 length equals 16 residues. The CDR3 region has the DNA TGTGCCAGCAGCTTAGAGGGGGCGGGTTGGGCAGATACGCAGTATTTT. It is translated as CASSLEGAGWADTQYF.

The table lists this clone with a count of one. The chain employs TRBV6-6 and TRBJ2-2; D is unclear. Germline V CDR1 and CDR2: MNHNY, SVGAGI (reference sequence). This CDR3 contains 12 residues. V was shortened by 6 bases and J by 8 bases, with 10 bases between the two germline ends. This CDR3 is CASSHAGGELFF. In DNA form, the CDR3 reads TGTGCCAGCAGCCACGCCGGGGGGGAGCTGTTTTTT.

The J gene is TRBJ2-5, the V gene TRBV29-1; a possible D gene is TRBD1 (6 bases). The assigned J gene may be wrong: the sequence end matches TRBJ2-7 better. The CDR3 consists of 16 residues. CDR1 is SQVTM and CDR2 is ANQGSEA in the germline V gene. DNA of the CDR3: TGCAGCGTTGAAGGAGCGGCAGGGGCCGTCCCCTACGAGCAGTACTTC. The encoded protein is CSVEGAAGAVPYEQYF.

This clone was counted only a few times. V gene TRBV20-1 combines with J gene TRBJ1-1; TRBD1 is a possible D gene (5 bases). Germline V gives CDR1 DFQATT, CDR2 SNEGSKA (reference sequence). V was cut by 6 bases and J by 7 bases, with 12 bases left in between. The CDR3 is made up of 11 amino acids. CDR3 protein: CSAGTWDEAFF. The DNA of the CDR3 is TGCAGTGCGGGGACTTGGGATGAAGCTTTCTTT.

The CDR3 bases are TGTGCCAGCAGTACGGGTTTCATGAGACGTGAGCAGTTCTTC. It codes for CASSTGFMRREQFF. The gene calls are TRBV27 and TRBJ2-1; D gene uncertain. The CDR3 is made up of 14 amino acids. V lost 5 bases to trimming and J lost 9 bases, with 17 bases between them. Germline-derived CDR1 and CDR2 are MNHEY and SMNVEV (reference sequence).

This sequence joins TRBV9 and TRBJ2-1; possibly TRBD2 for D (6 bases). Trimming stripped 0 bases from V and 0 bases from J, with 10 bases between. The CDR3 is 16 amino acids. Germline V CDR1 and CDR2: SGDLS, YYNGEE. Here the CDR3 reads CASSVGDSGSYNEQFF. The CDR3, as DNA: TGTGCCAGCAGCGTAGGTGATAGCGGCTCCTACAATGAGCAGTTCTTC.

V usage is TRBV4-1 and J usage is TRBJ2-3, with 16 bases identical to TRBD2. This CDR3 is 19 amino acids long. With 0 bases clipped from V and 5 bases from J, the junction kept 8 bases outside the gene matches. Germline values: CDR1 MGHRA, CDR2 YSYEKL. The CDR3 bases are TGCGCCAGCAGCCAAGACCAGGGACTAGCGGGAGGGCCGCAAGATACGCAGTATTTT. Translated: CASSQDQGLAGGPQDTQYF.

This clone was observed a handful of times. The chain uses TRBV28 and TRBJ2-1; possibly TRBD2 for D (5 bases). Per the germline V gene, CDR1 is MDHEN and CDR2 is SYDVKM. The CDR3 is 21 amino acids. The germline V and J ends were trimmed by 4 bases and 0 bases, with 28 bases remaining between them. The DNA of the CDR3 is TGTGCCAGCAGTTGGCCTTCTAGCCGATCTACACCTTCGAGCTCCTACAATGAGCAGTTCTTC. Protein: CASSWPSSRSTPSSSYNEQFF.

As DNA, the CDR3 is TGTGCCAGCAGCCAGACTAGCGGGAGATGGGGCTACGAGCAGTACTTC. Amino acids: CASSQTSGRWGYEQYF. V and J are TRBV7-9 and TRBJ2-7; 12 bases are shared with TRBD2. Germline V gene data show CDR1 as SEHNR and CDR2 as FQNEAQ (reference sequence). V lost 5 bases, J lost 3 bases, and 8 bases stayed unmatched. The CDR3 is 16 amino acids.

The chain recombines TRBV2 with TRBJ2-6; TRBD1 might be the D (6 bases). The V end was cut by 4 bases, the J end by 0 bases, with 13 bases between. This CDR3 spans 17 amino acids. Germline V gives CDR1 SNHLY, CDR2 FYNNEI. CDR3 DNA: TGTGCCAGCAGTGGGACAGAAACCCCCTCTGGGGCCAACGTCCTGACTTTC. The encoded protein is CASSGTETPSGANVLTF.

This sequence joins TRBV18 and TRBJ1-1; D is unresolved. The V gene's germline CDR1 is KGHSH and CDR2 LQKENI. Trimming cost V 1 base and J 1 base, with 7 bases left between them. This CDR3 is built from 14 residues. CDR3: CASSPQSGNTEAFF. CDR3 in DNA: TGTGCCAGCTCACCACAATCGGGGAACACTGAAGCTTTCTTT.

This chain uses TRBV4-2 with TRBJ1-5; 8 bases agree with TRBD1. V trimming: 1 base; J trimming: 1 base; junction bases outside the gene matches: 3. The CDR3 runs 16 residues. The germline V gene encodes CDR1 LGHNA and CDR2 YNFKEQ. The CDR3 DNA follows: TGTGCCAGCAGCCAAGTGGGACAGGAAAGCAATCAGCCCCAGCATTTT. Protein sequence: CASSQVGQESNQPQHF.

This clone turned up a few times. This sequence joins TRBV28 and TRBJ2-7, with 10 bases matching TRBD2. V was clipped by 5 bases and J by 3 bases; unmatched bases: 7. The CDR3 has 15 amino acids. CDR1 is MDHEN, CDR2 SYDVKM, per germline. The CDR3 spells CASSAGLALHYEQYF. The DNA for the CDR3 is TGTGCCAGCAGTGCGGGACTAGCGCTACACTACGAGCAGTACTTC.